The 6 T cell receptor beta chains presented below share a single source sample, sequenced in a study of T cells in Graves' hyperthyroidism and ophthalmopathy. TCR beta CDR3 sequences were amplified from RNA transcripts. First-round RT-PCR of the TCR CDR3 relied on the HTBI primer set. A single record per CDR3 protein comes from TCRdb applying MiXCR to the multiplex PCR reads. This table has roughly 510,000 distinct CDR3 sequences, over 35% appearing once. The sequenced material came from peripheral blood or thyroid tissue (not recorded which). The receptors originated from an adult woman with Graves' disease, either hyperthyroidism or ophthalmopathy (not recorded which).

This clonotype was seen repeatedly, ten times or more. The CDR3 nucleotides read TGCAGCGTCTTCGGGACAGCTATAAGGACTGAAGCTTTCTTT. Translating it yields CSVFGTAIRTEAFF. The V call is TRBV29-1, the J call TRBJ1-1, with TRBD1 matching 7 bases. Germline V CDR1 and CDR2: SQVTM, ANQGSEA. The CDR3 has 14 residues. V lost 6 bases, J lost 5 bases, and 12 bases stayed unmatched.

Here the CDR3 DNA reads TGTGCCAGCAGTCGCGGCAGGGGCTCTGGAAACACCATATATTTT. Its translation is CASSRGRGSGNTIYF. The chain employs TRBV6-1 and TRBJ1-3, with D maybe TRBD1 (6 bases). The length of the CDR3 is 15 residues. From germline, CDR1 is MNHNS and CDR2 SASEGT. Trimming left V 5 bases short and J 0 bases short, with 11 bases between.

This clonotype came up a few times. This chain connects TRBV20-1 to TRBJ1-5; 7 nucleotides match TRBD1. J was trimmed by 7 bases and V by 0 bases; bases with no gene match: 15. This CDR3 has 17 amino acids. Germline V gives CDR1 DFQATT, CDR2 SNEGSKA (reference sequence). The CDR3: CSARETSRQGVRQPQHF. Written as DNA, the CDR3 is TGCAGTGCTAGAGAAACTTCGAGACAGGGAGTTAGACAGCCCCAGCATTTT.

CDR3 in DNA: TGTGCCATCAGCGGACCAGCGGGACAAGAGACCCAGTACTTC. Amino acid sequence: CAISGPAGQETQYF. The chain recombines TRBV10-3 with TRBJ2-5; TRBD2 aligns across 7 bases. V was pared by 6 bases and J by 2 bases, with 6 bases of the junction left unmatched. The CDR3 contains 14 residues. Per germline, CDR1 ENHRY and CDR2 SYGVKD.

This clonotype occurred many times. The V and J genes are TRBV10-2 and TRBJ1-5; perhaps TRBD1 as D (5 bases). The germline gives CDR1 WSHSY, CDR2 SAAADI. The CDR3 is made up of 16 amino acids. The V end lost 0 bases, the J end lost 3 bases, and 12 bases lay between the germline ends. Written as DNA, the CDR3 is TGCGCCAGCAGTGAGTCTGGGGGGAGAATCAATCAGCCCCAGCATTTT. This encodes CASSESGGRINQPQHF.

V and J are TRBV7-2 and TRBJ2-7; TRBD1 matches 8 bases. V lost 5 bases to trimming and J lost 0 bases; unmatched junction nucleotides: 6. The germline V gene has CDR1 SGHTA and CDR2 FQGNSA. CDR3 size: 15 residues. CDR3 coding DNA: TGTGCCAGCAGCCAAACAGGGGGTGTCTCCTACGAGCAGTACTTC. Translating gives CASSQTGGVSYEQYF.